These 29 T cell receptor beta chains were all obtained from the same sample, sequenced in a study of human T cells and chemical hapten exposure. Noted time point: patch test 1, 2 weeks after DPC sensitization. Indicated treatment: therapeutic diphenylcyclopropenone sensitization with weekly scalp DPC. Each CDR3 protein is one row after TCRdb ran MiXCR on the RACE reads. The data show about 340,000 distinct CDR3 sequences, approximately 6.9% seen once. The specimen comprised whole blood, sampled in connection with sensitization to the hapten diphenylcyclopropenone (DPC). All receptors derive from a woman aged 18-30 years with alopecia areata. Some clones in this sample may be carry-over from other donors' samples.

The genes are TRBV9 and TRBJ2-1; 7 bases are a match to TRBD1. Germline CDR1 is SGDLS and CDR2 is YYNGEE. V shed 3 bases and J 4 bases; nucleotides not matched to a gene: 7. The CDR3 consists of 15 residues. CDR3 residues: CASSAPGTAYNEQFF. The CDR3 DNA reads as TGTGCCAGCAGCGCACCTGGGACAGCTTACAATGAGCAGTTCTTC.

This clonotype was seen more than once but under ten times. The chain joins TRBV2 to TRBJ2-7; no reliable D call. V dropped 8 bases and J dropped 3 bases, with 11 bases sitting between them. CDR3 length: 12 residues. Germline V gives CDR1 SNHLY, CDR2 FYNNEI. CDR3: CASGGDYYEQYF. The CDR3, as DNA: TGTGCCAGCGGTGGGGATTACTACGAGCAGTACTTC.

V gene TRBV20-1 combines with J gene TRBJ1-1, with D hard to call. There are 17 residues in the CDR3. The germline V gene encodes CDR1 DFQATT and CDR2 SNEGSKA (reference sequence). The germline V and J ends were trimmed by 0 bases and 4 bases, with 21 bases remaining between them. The CDR3 here is CSARDPEIDPSGTEAFF. The CDR3 coding sequence is TGCAGTGCTAGAGACCCAGAAATCGACCCATCGGGCACTGAAGCTTTCTTT.

The genes are TRBV7-2 and TRBJ2-3; D remains ambiguous. This CDR3 spans 14 amino acids. Trimming pared 5 bases from V and 1 base from J, leaving 10 bases between. Per the germline V gene, CDR1 is SGHTA and CDR2 is FQGNSA. The DNA of the CDR3 is TGTGCCAGCAGCCCAATACCCGGCACAGATACGCAGTATTTT. Translating gives CASSPIPGTDTQYF.

This clonotype was counted between two and nine times. The V and J genes are TRBV6-6 and TRBJ1-5; D uncertain. Trimming removed 2 bases at V and 4 bases at J, with 9 bases between. The CDR3 loop spans 14 amino acids. Germline values: CDR1 MNHNY, CDR2 SVGAGI (reference sequence). In DNA form, the CDR3 reads TGTGCCAGCAGTTACAAGGGCCTGAATCAGCCCCAGCATTTT. The encoded protein is CASSYKGLNQPQHF.

This clonotype has just a few counts. This chain joins TRBV7-6 and TRBJ1-4; 7 bases align to TRBD1. Trimming removed 2 bases from V and 5 bases from J; junction bases left unmatched: 5. The CDR3 is 15 residues long. Germline CDR1 and CDR2: SGHVS and FNYEAQ. CDR3 protein: CASSLRGTVNEKLFF. CDR3 nucleotide sequence: TGTGCCAGCAGCTTAAGGGGGACAGTGAATGAAAAACTGTTTTTT. Using reference TRBV7-6 and TRBJ1-4 for the parts outside the CDR3, the full variable domain is GAGVSQSPRYKVTKRGQDVALRCDPISGHVSLYWYRQALGQGPEFLTYFNYEAQQDKSGLPNDRFSAERPEGSISTLTIQRTEQRDSAMYRCASSLRGTVNEKLFFGSGTQLSVL.

This clonotype has at least ten counts. This rearrangement joins TRBV25-1 to TRBJ2-7; D is ambiguous. Germline CDR1 reads MGHDK; CDR2 reads SYGVNS. V gave up 4 bases and J gave up 0 bases, with 7 bases separating them. The CDR3 runs to 13 residues. CDR3 coding DNA: TGTGCCAGCAGTGTGGGCGCCTCCTACGAGCAGTACTTC. This gives the protein CASSVGASYEQYF.

The chain carries TRBV20-1 and TRBJ2-1; the D gene is possibly TRBD2 (6 bases). The germline gives CDR1 DFQATT, CDR2 SNEGSKA (reference sequence). Trimming removed 5 bases at V and 9 bases at J, with 32 bases between. CDR3 length: 18 amino acids. The CDR3 protein is CSAAWLRDPGLGRGEQFF. The CDR3 coding sequence is TGCAGTGCTGCTTGGCTCAGGGATCCAGGGTTGGGGCGGGGTGAGCAGTTCTTC.

This clonotype was found a few times. This chain joins TRBV5-5 and TRBJ2-1, with a weak D call TRBD1 (6 bases). Trimming pared 4 bases from V and 2 bases from J, leaving 22 bases between. Germline V gene data show CDR1 as SGHKS and CDR2 as YYEKEE (reference sequence). This CDR3 has 18 residues. For the CDR3, the DNA is TGTGCCAGCAGCCTTGGAGGTTGGGCAGGGGTCCCCTACAATGAGCAGTTCTTC. This codes for CASSLGGWAGVPYNEQFF.

This clonotype was seen at least ten times. The CDR3 loop reads CSVEDRDGYNEQFF. CDR3 nucleotide sequence: TGCAGCGTTGAGGACAGGGACGGCTACAATGAGCAGTTCTTC. The J gene is TRBJ2-1, the V gene TRBV29-1, with TRBD1 identical over 8 bases. The V segment lost 3 bases and the J segment 3 bases; nucleotides outside the gene matches: 4. CDR3 size: 14 residues. The V gene's germline CDR1 is SQVTM and CDR2 ANQGSEA.

This clonotype was recorded many times. This chain joins TRBV7-2 and TRBJ2-3; 11 positions agree with TRBD2. Germline V gives CDR1 SGHTA, CDR2 FQGNSA. The CDR3 is 16 residues long. J gave up 0 bases and V 1 base, and 0 bases lay outside the gene matches. The CDR3 here is CASSLGLAGSTDTQYF. CDR3 DNA: TGTGCCAGCAGCTTAGGACTAGCGGGGAGCACAGATACGCAGTATTTT.

The V and J genes are TRBV7-8 and TRBJ1-3; perhaps TRBD1 as D (5 bases). Trimming took 1 base from V and 3 from J, leaving 19 bases between them. This CDR3 is built from 18 residues. CDR1 is SGHVS, CDR2 FQNEAQ, per germline. The chain's CDR3 is CASSLGRQVPQGGNTIYF. CDR3 DNA sequence: TGTGCCAGCAGCTTAGGCCGCCAGGTGCCTCAGGGTGGAAACACCATATATTTT. The full variable domain, its missing parts supplied by reference TRBV7-8 and TRBJ1-3, is GAGVSQSPRYKVAKRGQDVALRCDPISGHVSLFWYQQALGQGPEFLTYFQNEAQLDKSGLPSDRFFAERPEGSVSTLKIQRTQQEDSAVYLCASSLGRQVPQGGNTIYFGEGSWLTVV.

The rearrangement links TRBV5-5 to TRBJ2-1; tentatively, D is TRBD1 or TRBD2 (7 bases each). Germline loops: CDR1 SGHKS, CDR2 YYEKEE (reference sequence). The CDR3 runs 15 residues. With 4 bases removed from V and 5 bases from J, the gap between germline ends came to 16 bases. In nucleotides, the CDR3 is TGTGCCAGCAGCGCAGGGACAGCGGGAAACAATGAGCAGTTCTTC. Amino acids: CASSAGTAGNNEQFF.

This clonotype showed up just once. The gene calls are TRBV12-3 or TRBV12-4 and TRBJ1-1; D possibly corresponds to TRBD1 (6 bases). The CDR3 spans 13 residues. V lost 5 bases and J 6 bases, leaving 13 bases between the germline ends. CDR3 amino acids: CASSLRTVAEAFF. The CDR3 region has the DNA TGTGCCAGCAGTCTCAGGACAGTAGCTGAAGCTTTCTTT.

This clonotype has a count of ten or more. The chain carries TRBV10-3 and TRBJ2-7, with 7 bases fitting TRBD1. Trimming cost V 2 bases and J 2 bases; bases outside gene matches: 0. This CDR3 comprises 13 residues. Germline CDR1 ENHRY, CDR2 SYGVKD. CDR3 sequence: CAISEGQAYEQYF. The CDR3 region has the DNA TGTGCCATCAGTGAGGGACAGGCCTACGAGCAGTACTTC.

The CDR3 protein is CASSDTGGNQPQHF. The CDR3 DNA reads as TGTGCCAGCAGCGACACAGGGGGCAATCAGCCCCAGCATTTT. The V gene is TRBV9, the J gene TRBJ1-5, with TRBD1 identical over 7 bases. Germline CDR1 is SGDLS and CDR2 is YYNGEE. The CDR3 totals 14 residues. Losses at the gene ends were 3 bases for V and 2 bases for J; bases not matched to a gene: 2. Based on the CDR3 plus reference TRBV9 and TRBJ1-5, the full variable domain is DSGVTQTPKHLITATGQRVTLRCSPRSGDLSVYWYQQSLDQGLQFLIQYYNGEERAKGNILERFSAQQFPDLHSELNLSSLELGDSALYFCASSDTGGNQPQHFGDGTRLSIL.

The V call is TRBV6-1, the J call TRBJ1-2; the D gene is possibly TRBD1 (6 bases). Trimming pared 3 bases from V and 6 bases from J, leaving 14 bases between. Germline CDR1 reads MNHNS; CDR2 reads SASEGT. This CDR3 has 14 amino acids. CDR3 sequence (DNA): TGTGCCAGCAGTGAGTTCCAGGGGATAGATGGCTACACCTTC. It translates to CASSEFQGIDGYTF.

This clonotype was observed many times. V and J are TRBV2 and TRBJ1-2; possible D gene TRBD1, 5 bases. Trimming removed 4 bases at V and 4 bases at J, with 16 bases between. This CDR3 region has 15 residues. Per germline, CDR1 SNHLY and CDR2 FYNNEI. In DNA form, the CDR3 reads TGTGCCAGCAGTGCCCCGCAGGGCCCCGGCTATGGCTACACCTTC. It translates to CASSAPQGPGYGYTF.

The chain combines TRBV9 with TRBJ1-4; D is possibly TRBD1 (6 bases). The CDR3 runs to 16 residues. Germline CDR1 reads SGDLS; CDR2 reads YYNGEE. V was shortened by 0 bases and J by 8 bases, with 17 bases between the two germline ends. The CDR3 DNA reads as TGTGCCAGCAGCGTAGGTGCCAGGGGTGGTGGCGAAAAACTGTTTTTT. This codes for CASSVGARGGGEKLFF. Full variable domain (remainder filled in from reference TRBV9 and TRBJ1-4): DSGVTQTPKHLITATGQRVTLRCSPRSGDLSVYWYQQSLDQGLQFLIQYYNGEERAKGNILERFSAQQFPDLHSELNLSSLELGDSALYFCASSVGARGGGEKLFFGSGTQLSVL.

This clonotype was detected ten times or more. The genes are TRBV10-3 and TRBJ2-1, with 8 bases matching TRBD2. CDR1 is ENHRY, CDR2 SYGVKD, per germline. V was clipped by 4 bases and J by 8 bases; unmatched bases: 16. The CDR3 spans 17 residues. The CDR3 loop is CAISVPMGLVEMDEQFF. CDR3 nucleotides: TGTGCCATCAGTGTACCTATGGGACTAGTTGAGATGGATGAGCAGTTCTTC.

This clonotype was recorded at least ten times. V and J are TRBV2 and TRBJ1-1; maybe TRBD1 (5 bases). Trimming removed 4 bases from V and 0 bases from J, with 9 bases in between. This CDR3 has 14 residues. Germline V CDR1 and CDR2: SNHLY, FYNNEI. Here the CDR3 DNA reads TGTGCCAGCAGTGTAGGGGTCCTGAACACTGAAGCTTTCTTT. Translated, it gives CASSVGVLNTEAFF.

The J gene is TRBJ2-1, the V gene TRBV12-3 or TRBV12-4, with 8 bases lining up with TRBD2. V shed 5 bases and J 3 bases; nucleotides not matched to a gene: 6. This CDR3 spans 15 amino acids. As DNA, the CDR3 is TGTGCCAGCAGTGCCGCTAGCGGGTACTACAATGAGCAGTTCTTC. Amino acid sequence: CASSAASGYYNEQFF.

This clonotype has just a few counts. This chain joins TRBV4-1 and TRBJ1-3, with a possible D match to TRBD1 (6 bases). V was pared by 4 bases and J by 2 bases, with 9 bases between. From germline, CDR1 is MGHRA and CDR2 YSYEKL. CDR3 length equals 14 residues. CDR3 nucleotide sequence: TGCGCCAGCAGCCCCCGGGGGCCTGGAAACACCATATATTTT. This gives the protein CASSPRGPGNTIYF.

This clonotype was counted between two and nine times. CDR3 region: CASSQDPRSGELFF. As DNA, the CDR3 is TGTGCCAGCAGCCAAGACCCTAGATCCGGGGAGCTGTTTTTT. The chain recombines TRBV4-2 with TRBJ2-2; D remains unclear. The germline V and J ends were trimmed by 0 bases and 6 bases, with 8 bases remaining between them. Looked up from germline, CDR1 is LGHNA and CDR2 is YNFKEQ. This CDR3 is built from 14 residues.

CDR3 sequence: CASSSTDRPSYEQYF. The CDR3 region has the DNA TGCGCCAGCAGCTCTACGGACAGGCCTTCCTACGAGCAGTACTTC. V gene TRBV5-1 combines with J gene TRBJ2-7; TRBD1 aligns across 7 bases. Germline V lookup: CDR1 SGHRS, CDR2 YFSETQ. CDR3 length equals 15 residues. The V segment lost 3 bases and the J segment 1 base; nucleotides outside the gene matches: 7.

A few counts support this clonotype. This chain joins TRBV20-1 and TRBJ2-3; the match to TRBD2 covers 12 bases. There are 16 residues in the CDR3. Germline V gene lookup returns CDR1 DFQATT and CDR2 SNEGSKA (reference sequence). With V trimmed by 2 bases and J by 2 bases, 5 bases remained unmatched. The CDR3: CSARLAGGPVTDTQYF. The CDR3 DNA follows: TGCAGTGCTAGACTAGCGGGGGGGCCTGTCACAGATACGCAGTATTTT.

This clonotype was seen more than once but under ten times. Here the CDR3 reads CASSASGQGANSPLHF. The CDR3 bases are TGTGCCAGCAGTGCTTCAGGACAGGGGGCCAATTCACCCCTCCACTTT. The rearrangement joins TRBV25-1 to TRBJ1-6; 11 bases align to TRBD1. Germline V gene lookup returns CDR1 MGHDK and CDR2 SYGVNS. This CDR3 has 16 amino acids. J gave up 7 bases and V 4 bases, and 6 bases lay outside the gene matches.

The rearrangement joins TRBV29-1 to TRBJ2-3, with D unclear. V was trimmed by 4 bases and J by 0 bases, leaving 8 bases between them. CDR1 SQVTM and CDR2 ANQGSEA come from the germline V gene. The CDR3 is made up of 13 amino acids. The CDR3 region has the DNA TGCAGCGTTGGCTGGCAGAGCACAGATACGCAGTATTTT. It specifies CSVGWQSTDTQYF.

This clonotype appeared many times. The chain joins TRBV6-6 to TRBJ2-1, with 10 nucleotides matching TRBD2. CDR3 size: 15 residues. V shed 2 bases and J 10 bases; nucleotides not matched to a gene: 8. Germline CDR1 reads MNHNY; CDR2 reads SVGAGI (reference sequence). The CDR3 DNA reads TGTGCCAGCAGTTACCCGCTAGCGGGGGTGGACGAGCAGTTCTTC. It is translated as CASSYPLAGVDEQFF.